This is a list of T cell receptor beta chains from one sample in a study of cytomegalovirus exposure and HLA in healthy donors. The assay was immunoSEQ multiplex PCR, and TCRdb's table has in-frame clones only and misses some. Its clone listing holds under 90,000 clones. Sample: PBMCs. The source is a female donor in good health and CMV-seropositive. Both conserved end residues are part of each CDR3. The order of the fields is CDR3 protein, J gene, V gene, CDR3 length.

CDR3aa: CAWSSKEVTGELFF
j_gene: TRBJ2-2
v_gene: TRBV30
len: 14

CDR3aa: CATTRDTLDIQYF
j_gene: TRBJ2-4
v_gene: TRBV15
len: 13

CDR3aa: CASSQLLQASYEQYF
j_gene: TRBJ2-7
v_gene: TRBV4-2
len: 15

CDR3aa: CASSRGETEAFF
j_gene: TRBJ1-1
v_gene: TRBV4-1
len: 12

CDR3aa: CASRPTGGHEKLFF
j_gene: TRBJ1-4
v_gene: TRBV28
len: 14

CDR3aa: CASSPGTVNYEQYF
j_gene: TRBJ2-7
v_gene: TRBV19
len: 14

CDR3aa: CSVEGLAGGFDGELFF
j_gene: TRBJ2-2
v_gene: TRBV29-1
len: 16

CDR3aa: CASSLDIGELFF
j_gene: TRBJ2-2
v_gene: TRBV5-4
len: 12

CDR3aa: CASSQEDRVGDEKLFF
j_gene: TRBJ1-4
v_gene: TRBV4-3
len: 16

CDR3aa: CASSLTGREGLGNEQFF
j_gene: TRBJ2-1
v_gene: TRBV7-3
len: 17

CDR3aa: CASSFSPSEGGAQYF
j_gene: TRBJ2-5
v_gene: TRBV11-1
len: 15

CDR3aa: CASSNRDNQNIQYF
j_gene: TRBJ2-4
v_gene: TRBV9
len: 14

CDR3aa: CASSDNSGTGPYEQYF
j_gene: TRBJ2-7
v_gene: TRBV25-1
len: 16

CDR3aa: CASSLAAGRDTEAFF
j_gene: TRBJ1-1
v_gene: TRBV5-1
len: 15

CDR3aa: CSVVGAGGGETQYF
j_gene: TRBJ2-5
v_gene: TRBV29-1
len: 14

CDR3aa: CASSEWDRVGRDTQYF
j_gene: TRBJ2-3
v_gene: TRBV25-1
len: 16

CDR3aa: CAISAYGTGPSGDIQYF
j_gene: TRBJ2-4
v_gene: TRBV10-3
len: 17

CDR3aa: CASSLREGAGELFF
j_gene: TRBJ2-2
v_gene: TRBV27
len: 14

CDR3aa: CASSLFTGVIYEQYF
j_gene: TRBJ2-7
v_gene: TRBV28
len: 15

CDR3aa: CSASRETEAFF
j_gene: TRBJ1-1
v_gene: TRBV20-1
len: 11

CDR3aa: CARSFSETEPEDTDTQYF
j_gene: TRBJ2-3
v_gene: TRBV7-8
len: 18

CDR3aa: CASNLRGYYEQYF
j_gene: TRBJ2-7
v_gene: TRBV13
len: 13

CDR3aa: CASTPGGSRNEQFF
j_gene: TRBJ2-1
v_gene: TRBV7-2
len: 14

CDR3aa: CASSLTGGKNEQYF
j_gene: TRBJ2-7
v_gene: TRBV7-2
len: 14

CDR3aa: CASSQLGTSFDEQFF
j_gene: TRBJ2-1
v_gene: TRBV4-3
len: 15

CDR3aa: CASSEQGGHGNQPQHF
j_gene: TRBJ1-5
v_gene: TRBV5-1
len: 16

CDR3aa: CASSQDQPGELSGANVLTF
j_gene: TRBJ2-6
v_gene: TRBV4-2
len: 19

CDR3aa: CAWTYEGSPSTDTQYF
j_gene: TRBJ2-3
v_gene: TRBV30
len: 16

CDR3aa: CASSALAEQFF
j_gene: TRBJ2-1
v_gene: TRBV25-1
len: 11

CDR3aa: CASSVDRVHGYTF
j_gene: TRBJ1-2
v_gene: TRBV5-4
len: 13

CDR3aa: CASSRYGTGNGYTF
j_gene: TRBJ1-2
v_gene: TRBV4-3
len: 14

CDR3aa: CASSFDRPNEKLFF
j_gene: TRBJ1-4
v_gene: TRBV5-1
len: 14

CDR3aa: CASSLRQGAEMNTEAFF
j_gene: TRBJ1-1
v_gene: TRBV4-2
len: 17

CDR3aa: CASSLDGTRGSYEQYF
j_gene: TRBJ2-7
v_gene: TRBV7-2
len: 16

CDR3aa: CASSNTGYNEQFF
j_gene: TRBJ2-1
v_gene: TRBV5-1
len: 13

CDR3aa: CASSQELHYEQYF
j_gene: TRBJ2-7
v_gene: TRBV4-3
len: 13

CDR3aa: CASSFNFWPPGESNQPQHF
j_gene: TRBJ1-5
v_gene: TRBV28
len: 19

CDR3aa: CASSLEMVVQPQHF
j_gene: TRBJ1-5
v_gene: TRBV5-5
len: 14